This T cell receptor beta chain emerged from a study of control samples from healthy donors and cancer patients. TCRdb's copy holds only in-frame clones and misses some; the assay was immunoSEQ multiplex PCR. This table holds roughly 86,000 clones, around 92% found once. Germline lookup yields CDR1 MGHRA and CDR2 YSYEKL. This CDR3 spans 16 amino acids. The ends were cut back, 1 base at V and 4 bases at J, with 16 bases in the middle. This chain uses TRBV4-1 with TRBJ1-1; tentative D call: TRBD1 (6 bases). This receptor was identified in a man aged 25-40 years in good health. Sequencing was done on a sample of blood. The CDR3 protein is CASSQVRATGTTEAFF. The CDR3 bases are TGCGCCAGCAGCCAAGTCAGAGCCACAGGGACCACTGAAGCTTTCTTT.